This is a list of T cell receptor beta chains from one sample in a study of shared clonotypes between healthy human individuals. Clones were read by immunoSEQ multiplex PCR, and TCRdb kept only the in-frame ones, dropping some. This table has 150,000 to 200,000 clones, approximately 92% appearing once. The sample was naive CD4+ T cells sorted from blood. The source is a woman aged 25 to 45 in good health. Both conserved end residues are part of each CDR3. The D gene is left open where the match is weak. Part of the rows lack a size; the others show once, few, many or a class for expanded clones.

D	size	V	J	CDR3	DNA
TRBD1	-	TRBV30	TRBJ2-7	CAWNAYPRTGVYEQYF	TGTGCCTGGAACGCCTATCCGAGGACAGGGGTTTACGAGCAGTACTTC
-	-	TRBV5-6	TRBJ1-1	CASSLQGPLNTEAFF	TGTGCCAGCAGCTTACAGGGTCCCCTGAACACTGAAGCTTTCTTT
-	-	TRBV5-6	TRBJ2-3	CASSLPSRPQYF	TGTGCCAGCAGCCTCCCAAGTCGGCCGCAGTATTTT
-	-	TRBV7-8	TRBJ1-5	CASSLEGTGPQHF	TGTGCCAGCAGCTTAGAGGGAACGGGGCCCCAGCATTTT
TRBD2	-	TRBV7-2	TRBJ2-1	CASSLGLSGGQNEQFF	TGTGCCAGCAGCTTAGGTCTGTCGGGAGGGCAGAATGAGCAGTTCTTC
TRBD1	-	TRBV5-6	TRBJ2-5	CASSSNRGPSYAETQYF	TGTGCCAGCAGCTCCAACAGGGGGCCATCGTATGCAGAGACCCAGTACTTC
-	-	TRBV29-1	TRBJ1-1	CSVVRWGDMNTEAFF	TGCAGCGTTGTTCGATGGGGGGATATGAACACTGAAGCTTTCTTT
-	-	TRBV2	TRBJ1-2	CASSEQGDYGYTF	TGTGCCAGCAGTGAACAGGGAGACTATGGCTACACCTTC
-	-	TRBV5-8	TRBJ2-7	CASGPRGYSSYEQYF	TGTGCCAGCGGGCCACGGGGGTACAGCTCCTACGAGCAGTACTTC
TRBD1	-	TRBV5-5	TRBJ2-7	CASTFSGQGVYEQYF	TGTGCCAGCACCTTCTCAGGACAGGGGGTTTACGAGCAGTACTTC
-	-	TRBV28	TRBJ1-5	CASSLSGISNQPQHF	TGTGCCAGCAGTTTATCGGGAATTAGCAATCAGCCCCAGCATTTT
-	-	TRBV11-3	TRBJ2-1	CASSRLESDEQFF	TGTGCCAGCAGCCGACTTGAAAGCGATGAGCAGTTCTTC
-	once	TRBV19	TRBJ1-5	CASSQGRGVVGNQPQHF	TGTGCCAGTAGTCAAGGAAGGGGGGTCGTTGGCAATCAGCCCCAGCATTTT
-	few	TRBV18	TRBJ2-1	CASSPRSSYNEQFF	TGTGCCAGCTCACCACGGAGCTCCTACAATGAGCAGTTCTTC
TRBD1	once	TRBV6-5	TRBJ2-1	CASSSAGQAPYTEQFF	TGTGCCAGCAGTTCCGCCGGACAGGCGCCTTACACTGAGCAGTTCTTC
-	once	TRBV28	TRBJ1-1	CASLRRGNTEAFF	TGTGCCAGCCTCCGACGGGGGAACACTGAAGCTTTCTTT
TRBD2	-	TRBV10-1	TRBJ2-7	CASSDISGTSGYEQYF	TGCGCCAGCAGTGATATCTCCGGGACTAGCGGATACGAGCAGTACTTC
-	-	TRBV21-1	TRBJ2-7	CASSVHMADVSSYEQYF	TGTGCCAGCAGCGTTCACATGGCGGATGTCAGCTCCTACGAGCAGTACTTC
TRBD1	-	TRBV19	TRBJ1-5	CASRAGDRGGEPQHF	TGTGCCAGTAGAGCGGGGGACAGGGGGGGAGAGCCCCAGCATTTT
TRBD1	-	TRBV18	TRBJ1-5	CASSSGTGTNQPQHF	TGTGCCAGCTCATCGGGGACAGGAACGAATCAGCCCCAGCATTTT
-	once	TRBV7-2	TRBJ1-2	CASSSVGAGYGYTF	TGTGCCAGCAGCTCCGTGGGGGCGGGCTATGGCTACACCTTC
-	-	TRBV29-1	TRBJ2-3	CSVEGSGSLTDTQYF	TGCAGCGTTGAAGGTTCCGGCAGCCTTACAGATACGCAGTATTTT
-	-	TRBV11-2	TRBJ2-7	CASSLERVAYEQYF	TGTGCCAGCAGCTTAGAACGGGTAGCCTACGAGCAGTACTTC
TRBD2	-	TRBV7-2	TRBJ2-3	CASSLVSSGRANTQYF	TGTGCCAGCAGCTTAGTGTCCAGCGGGAGAGCAAATACGCAGTATTTT
TRBD1	-	TRBV28	TRBJ2-7	CASRRTGDPYEQYF	TGTGCCAGCAGAAGGACAGGGGACCCCTACGAGCAGTACTTC
-	-	TRBV4-2	TRBJ2-7	CASSVGRGSYEQYF	TGTGCCAGCAGCGTAGGGCGGGGATCCTACGAGCAGTACTTC
-	-	TRBV5-4	TRBJ2-3	CATWLRPGDTQYF	TGTGCCACCTGGTTAAGGCCGGGAGATACGCAGTATTTT
-	-	TRBV5-1	TRBJ2-1	CASSSGVGGAYNEQFF	TGCGCCAGCAGCTCGGGTGTAGGAGGAGCCTACAATGAGCAGTTCTTC
-	-	TRBV14	TRBJ2-7	CASSPRGGYEQYF	TGTGCCAGCAGTCCCAGGGGAGGCTACGAGCAGTACTTC
-	-	TRBV2	TRBJ2-3	CASSEVEGTDF	TGTGCCAGCAGTGAGGTAGAGGGTACGGATTTT
TRBD2	-	TRBV11-2	TRBJ2-7	CASSSSMREKYEQYF	TGTGCCAGCAGCTCCTCCATGCGGGAGAAGTACGAGCAGTACTTC
TRBD2	-	TRBV11-2	TRBJ2-3	CASNLKRETDTQYF	TGTGCCAGCAACCTTAAGCGGGAGACAGATACGCAGTATTTT
TRBD1	-	TRBV5-4	TRBJ2-7	CASSAGTGGTYEQYF	TGTGCCAGCAGCGCCGGGACAGGGGGAACCTACGAGCAGTACTTC
-	once	TRBV4-1	TRBJ1-4	CASSQRGLNEKLFF	TGCGCCAGCAGCCAGCGCGGACTTAATGAAAAACTGTTTTTT
-	-	TRBV6-5	TRBJ2-3	CASRRGITDTQYF	TGTGCCAGCAGGAGGGGAATCACAGATACGCAGTATTTT
-	once	TRBV2	TRBJ2-7	CASSESLGEQYF	TGTGCCAGCAGTGAAAGTTTGGGCGAGCAGTACTTC
TRBD2	once	TRBV5-1	TRBJ2-7	CASSLLSGRPSYEQYF	TGCGCCAGCAGCTTACTTAGCGGGAGGCCTTCCTACGAGCAGTACTTC
TRBD1	-	TRBV18	TRBJ1-1	CASSPPGQAYTEAFF	TGTGCCAGCTCACCACCCGGACAGGCTTACACTGAAGCTTTCTTT
-	-	TRBV28	TRBJ1-2	CASSLRGANYGYTF	TGTGCCAGCAGCCTGAGGGGAGCTAACTATGGCTACACCTTC
TRBD1	once	TRBV28	TRBJ1-6	CASSRDSSYNSPLHF	TGTGCCAGCAGCCGGGACAGCTCCTATAATTCACCCCTCCACTTT